This T cell receptor beta chain was retrieved from a study of beta chain features in type 1 diabetes. Whole-study findings and limits: Insertion counts at VDJ junctions were lower in type 1 diabetes patients, who also showed more deletions there.

The authors reverse transcribed all of the isolated RNA, so sequencing captured expressed TCRB transcripts. Only in-frame clones appear in the TCRdb table, and some are missing; sequencing was by immunoSEQ multiplex PCR. The sample records almost 350,000 clones, less than 10% being singletons. About this clone: Its cognate antigen is unknown.

This clonotype originated in a woman aged 18 to 35 in good health. Sequencing was performed on central memory CD4+ T cells from blood.

CDR3 protein: CASSLNGWGYEQYF. In nucleotides, the CDR3 is TGTGCCAGCAGCTTAAACGGCTGGGGATACGAGCAGTACTTC. The chain couples TRBV7-2 to TRBJ2-7, with no clear D. The CDR3 spans 14 residues. Germline CDR1 reads SGHTA; CDR2 reads FQGNSA. The germline V and J ends were trimmed by 2 bases and 4 bases, with 12 bases remaining between them. The full variable domain, in which reference TRBV7-2 and TRBJ2-7 provide the parts outside the CDR3, is GAGVSQSPSNKVTEKGKDVELRCDPISGHTALYWYRQSLGQGLEFLIYFQGNSAPDKSGLPSDRFSAERTGGSVSTLTIQRTQQEDSAVYLCASSLNGWGYEQYFGPGTRLTVT.